Sequencing of this TCR beta chain was carried out in a study of cytomegalovirus exposure and HLA in healthy donors. General study results and limits: According to an earlier analysis, most TCR beta V segments yielded productive rearrangements about 87% or about 30% of the time. Immune exposure data for these donors was limited to CMV serostatus. Overall, approximately 150 TCR beta chains were annotated as cytomegalovirus-associated.

The germline V gene has CDR1 SGHRS and CDR2 YFSETQ. This CDR3 is 14 amino acids long. Trimming took off 3 bases at V and 0 bases at J, with 9 bases between the two ends. This clone occurred a few times. What it recognizes is unknown. The PCR made use of 60 Vbeta and 13 Jbeta primers. Assay: immunoSEQ multiplex PCR; the TCRdb copy retains only in-frame clones and omits some. The sample consists of about 190,000 clones, 75% to 90% of them appearing once. Nominal health characterized the donors when sampled, though unrecorded immune exposures were likely. The gene calls are TRBV5-1 and TRBJ2-5; D possibly corresponds to TRBD2 (5 bases). The receptor was derived from a man aged 40-49 years in good health and CMV-seropositive. Material: PBMCs. CDR3 coding DNA: TGCGCCAGCAGCTCGGGGATCTACCAAGAGACCCAGTACTTC. As protein: CASSSGIYQETQYF.